This TCR beta chain comes out of a study of neoadjuvant anti-PD-1 for oral cavity cancer. Germline values: CDR1 MNHEY, CDR2 SMNVEV (reference sequence). There are 18 residues in the CDR3. V was pared by 4 bases and J by 1 base, with 10 bases of the junction left unmatched. PBMCs were not maintained or expanded in culture before analysis. Only a few counts were recorded for this clone. The data were produced by immunoSEQ multiplex PCR, yet TCRdb's version contains in-frame clones alone and is incomplete. The table shows roughly 13,000 clones, with 65% to 75% occurring only once. The gene calls are TRBV27 and TRBJ2-2, with 9 bases fitting TRBD1. The receptor comes from a person aged 35-79 years with oral cavity squamous cell carcinoma. Here the sequenced sample was PBMCs, taken before nivolumab (anti-PD-1) treatment. The CDR3, as DNA: TGTGCCAGCAGTTCAACTTGGACAGGGGCCGAGAACACCGGGGAGCTGTTTTTT. It is translated as CASSSTWTGAENTGELFF.